This T cell receptor beta chain was sequenced during a study of blood T cell repertoires in COVID-19. Study details: COVID-19 samples collected from the United States, Italy and Spain covered acute and convalescent phases. T cells, B-cell-depleted T cells, or PBMCs provided the cDNA or gDNA that served as material.

The CDR3 length is 16 residues. The germline gives CDR1 LGHNA, CDR2 YNFKEQ. Losses at the gene ends were 5 bases for V and 6 bases for J; bases not matched to a gene: 11. In the original workflow: From reference gene primer amplification, estimates of nucleated cell counts were derived. Assay: immunoSEQ multiplex PCR; the TCRdb copy retains only in-frame clones and omits some. D and trimming were read from the DNA, whereas the V and J calls and clone size are those reported in that table. The table has approximately 280,000 clones, approximately 91% seen once. The sequence came from a young man with active or convalescent COVID-19. Sequencing was done on a sample of peripheral blood. This sequence joins TRBV4-2 and TRBJ1-1; the match to TRBD1 covers 11 bases. The CDR3 loop is CASSSRDRGRNSEAFF. The DNA of the CDR3 is TGTGCCAGCAGCTCCCGGGACAGGGGGAGGAATTCTGAAGCTTTCTTT.